This is a list of T cell receptor beta chains from one sample in a study of T-cell memory formation after mild COVID-19. Via MiXCR, TCRdb re-called the 5' RACE reads, giving one row per CDR3 protein. This repertoire shows around 340,000 distinct CDR3 sequences, under 15% found once; its top ten account for 20% to 25%. The sample taken for sequencing was PBMCs or a T cell subset sorted from them (not recorded which). The receptors originated from a young man who had mild COVID-19 (a few samples of this study predate the infection). Cell type and time point are not known. Each CDR3 is given with its conserved first and last residue. The order of the fields is CDR3 DNA, CDR3 protein, J gene, clone size, D gene, V gene. A D gene is named only where the DNA matches it firmly. A row's size may be missing; if present it is once, few, many or a size class.

CDR3 DNA: TGTGCCAGCAGCCGGGGCATGAACACTGAAGCTTTCTTT
CDR3 protein: CASSRGMNTEAFF
J gene: TRBJ1-1
clone size: many
D gene: .
V gene: TRBV7-3

CDR3 DNA: TGTGCCAGCAGCTTAGCTTGGAGCATGAACACTGAAGCTTTCTTT
CDR3 protein: CASSLAWSMNTEAFF
J gene: TRBJ1-1
clone size: .
D gene: .
V gene: TRBV7-2

CDR3 DNA: TGTGCCAGCAGTTCTGGACAGGACTTATCGCAGTATTTT
CDR3 protein: CASSSGQDLSQYF
J gene: TRBJ2-3
clone size: .
D gene: TRBD1
V gene: TRBV28

CDR3 DNA: TGTGCCTGGAGCCGCGGGACAGGGGGATATAGCAATCAGCCCCAGCATTTT
CDR3 protein: CAWSRGTGGYSNQPQHF
J gene: TRBJ1-5
clone size: many
D gene: TRBD1
V gene: TRBV30

CDR3 DNA: TGCAGTGCTAGAGACGGGAACTATGGCTACACCTTC
CDR3 protein: CSARDGNYGYTF
J gene: TRBJ1-2
clone size: .
D gene: .
V gene: TRBV20-1

CDR3 DNA: TGCGCCAGCAGCGAGGCCAGCGGGGGTTACAATGAGCAGTTCTTC
CDR3 protein: CASSEASGGYNEQFF
J gene: TRBJ2-1
clone size: .
D gene: TRBD2
V gene: TRBV4-3

CDR3 DNA: TGTGCCAGCAGTGAAGGGGACAGGAATAATTCACCCCTCCACTTT
CDR3 protein: CASSEGDRNNSPLHF
J gene: TRBJ1-6
clone size: few
D gene: TRBD1
V gene: TRBV25-1

CDR3 DNA: TGTGCCAGCAGGAGGGTAAGGAATGAGCAGTTCTTC
CDR3 protein: CASRRVRNEQFF
J gene: TRBJ2-1
clone size: few
D gene: .
V gene: TRBV7-9

CDR3 DNA: TGTGCCAGCAGGGGGTCGTCCTCCTATAATTCACCCCTCCACTTT
CDR3 protein: CASRGSSSYNSPLHF
J gene: TRBJ1-6
clone size: few
D gene: .
V gene: TRBV6-1

CDR3 DNA: TGTGCCAGCCAGAGGGGGAGTCAGCCCCAGCATTTT
CDR3 protein: CASQRGSQPQHF
J gene: TRBJ1-5
clone size: few
D gene: .
V gene: TRBV12-3/TRBV12-4

CDR3 DNA: TGTGCCAGCAGCTGGGGAGGGGACATTCAGTACTTC
CDR3 protein: CASSWGGDIQYF
J gene: TRBJ2-4
clone size: few
D gene: TRBD2
V gene: TRBV7-2

CDR3 DNA: TGTGCCAGCAGCGCCCAGGTGGCAGATACGCAGTATTTT
CDR3 protein: CASSAQVADTQYF
J gene: TRBJ2-3
clone size: few
D gene: .
V gene: TRBV7-6

CDR3 DNA: TGTGCCAGCAGTTTGAGCCGGCTAGATGGTATGGTTCGGGAGACCCAGTACTTC
CDR3 protein: CASSLSRLDGMVRETQYF
J gene: TRBJ2-5
clone size: few
D gene: .
V gene: TRBV12-3/TRBV12-4

CDR3 DNA: TGCGCCAGCAGCCAAGGGCGGGGCGTCCAAGAGACCCAGTACTTC
CDR3 protein: CASSQGRGVQETQYF
J gene: TRBJ2-5
clone size: few
D gene: .
V gene: TRBV4-1

CDR3 DNA: TGCGCCAGCAGCTTGGGCGTTGGACCCGGCACAGATACGCAGTATTTT
CDR3 protein: CASSLGVGPGTDTQYF
J gene: TRBJ2-3
clone size: .
D gene: .
V gene: TRBV5-1

CDR3 DNA: TGTGCCAGCAGGGAGGGACAATTCTCTGGAAACACCATATATTTT
CDR3 protein: CASREGQFSGNTIYF
J gene: TRBJ1-3
clone size: .
D gene: .
V gene: TRBV2

CDR3 DNA: TGTGCCAGCAGCACCAAGCGGGCCCTAGCCAAAAACATTCAGTACTTC
CDR3 protein: CASSTKRALAKNIQYF
J gene: TRBJ2-4
clone size: .
D gene: .
V gene: TRBV12-3/TRBV12-4

CDR3 DNA: TGTGCCAGCAGTTACTCAGCAGGGAAGGATCAGCCCCAGCATTTT
CDR3 protein: CASSYSAGKDQPQHF
J gene: TRBJ1-5
clone size: few
D gene: .
V gene: TRBV6-5

CDR3 DNA: TGTGCCAGCAGTTTTGAGGGATTGAGAGATACGCAGTATTTT
CDR3 protein: CASSFEGLRDTQYF
J gene: TRBJ2-3
clone size: .
D gene: .
V gene: TRBV6-5

CDR3 DNA: TGTGCCAGCAGCCAAGGGTCCAGGGTGAGGGTCCGAGAGACCCAGTACTTC
CDR3 protein: CASSQGSRVRVRETQYF
J gene: TRBJ2-5
clone size: few
D gene: .
V gene: TRBV4-2

CDR3 DNA: TGTGCCAGCAGTCAACCGACAGTTAATGAAAAACTGTTTTTT
CDR3 protein: CASSQPTVNEKLFF
J gene: TRBJ1-4
clone size: few
D gene: .
V gene: TRBV6-6

CDR3 DNA: TGCGCCAGCAGCTTGTTGGGGGATGAGCAGTTCTTC
CDR3 protein: CASSLLGDEQFF
J gene: TRBJ2-1
clone size: few
D gene: .
V gene: TRBV5-1

CDR3 DNA: TGTGCCAGCACCGAAACCGGGGCCAACTATGGCTACACCTTC
CDR3 protein: CASTETGANYGYTF
J gene: TRBJ1-2
clone size: .
D gene: .
V gene: TRBV9

CDR3 DNA: TGTGCCAGCAGCTTAGTGGACAGGCGAATCAATTCACCCCTCCACTTT
CDR3 protein: CASSLVDRRINSPLHF
J gene: TRBJ1-6
clone size: few
D gene: TRBD1
V gene: TRBV11-2

CDR3 DNA: TGTGCCAGCAGTACCGGACAGCTCACAGATACGCAGTATTTT
CDR3 protein: CASSTGQLTDTQYF
J gene: TRBJ2-3
clone size: few
D gene: .
V gene: TRBV5-6

CDR3 DNA: TGTGCCAGTAATTCTCAGGAGGGGGCTGACACTGAAGCTTTCTTT
CDR3 protein: CASNSQEGADTEAFF
J gene: TRBJ1-1
clone size: .
D gene: TRBD1
V gene: TRBV19

CDR3 DNA: TGTGCCAGCAGCTTTACGTCAGATACGCAGTATTTT
CDR3 protein: CASSFTSDTQYF
J gene: TRBJ2-3
clone size: .
D gene: .
V gene: TRBV5-6

CDR3 DNA: TGTGCCAGCAGCTTAGAGTCCGGGACAGGCGCGTGGGAGCAGTACTTC
CDR3 protein: CASSLESGTGAWEQYF
J gene: TRBJ2-7
clone size: .
D gene: TRBD1
V gene: TRBV7-6

CDR3 DNA: TGCAGTGCTCCGTTGGGCGAGTTCGGGGAAAAACTGTTTTTT
CDR3 protein: CSAPLGEFGEKLFF
J gene: TRBJ1-4
clone size: few
D gene: .
V gene: TRBV20-1

CDR3 DNA: TGTGTCAGCCGAGGGGCGGAAGGAAACACCATATATTTT
CDR3 protein: CVSRGAEGNTIYF
J gene: TRBJ1-3
clone size: few
D gene: .
V gene: TRBV19

CDR3 DNA: TGTGCCAGCTCGACACAGGGGGCTACTAACTATGGCTACACCTTC
CDR3 protein: CASSTQGATNYGYTF
J gene: TRBJ1-2
clone size: .
D gene: TRBD1
V gene: TRBV18

CDR3 DNA: TGCGCCAGCAGCCATGAGGGCGATACGCAGTATTTT
CDR3 protein: CASSHEGDTQYF
J gene: TRBJ2-3
clone size: .
D gene: .
V gene: TRBV4-3

CDR3 DNA: TGTGCCAGCAGTCAAGTTGGGGTAACTAATGAAAAACTGTTTTTT
CDR3 protein: CASSQVGVTNEKLFF
J gene: TRBJ1-4
clone size: .
D gene: .
V gene: TRBV14

CDR3 DNA: TGCAGCGTTGATTGGGGCGACGAGCAGTACTTC
CDR3 protein: CSVDWGDEQYF
J gene: TRBJ2-7
clone size: few
D gene: .
V gene: TRBV29-1

CDR3 DNA: TGTGCCAGCAGTGAAGAGGGCAACACTGAAGCTTTCTTT
CDR3 protein: CASSEEGNTEAFF
J gene: TRBJ1-1
clone size: .
D gene: .
V gene: TRBV2

CDR3 DNA: TGCAGTGCACAGGGGAACTATGGCTACACCTTC
CDR3 protein: CSAQGNYGYTF
J gene: TRBJ1-2
clone size: .
D gene: TRBD1
V gene: TRBV20-1

CDR3 DNA: TGCGCCAGCAGCTTCTCGGGACCGGGAAACACCATATATTTT
CDR3 protein: CASSFSGPGNTIYF
J gene: TRBJ1-3
clone size: .
D gene: .
V gene: TRBV5-1

CDR3 DNA: TGTGCCAGCAGTTTCAGACTGGGAAATACGCAGTATTTT
CDR3 protein: CASSFRLGNTQYF
J gene: TRBJ2-3
clone size: .
D gene: .
V gene: TRBV5-4

CDR3 DNA: TGTGCCAGCAGTTTAAGTTTCGGGACAGGGAAGGGAGAGACCCAGTACTTC
CDR3 protein: CASSLSFGTGKGETQYF
J gene: TRBJ2-5
clone size: .
D gene: TRBD1
V gene: TRBV27

CDR3 DNA: TGTGCCAGCTCACCTGTCGACAGCCCTCCCTACGAGCAGTACTTC
CDR3 protein: CASSPVDSPPYEQYF
J gene: TRBJ2-7
clone size: few
D gene: .
V gene: TRBV18

CDR3 DNA: TGTGCCAGCAGCCTCACCCGACTAGCGGGGGATGGCACAGATACGCAGTATTTT
CDR3 protein: CASSLTRLAGDGTDTQYF
J gene: TRBJ2-3
clone size: .
D gene: TRBD2
V gene: TRBV6-6

CDR3 DNA: TGTGCCAGCAGCGGCCGTGACCGCACAGATACGCAGTATTTT
CDR3 protein: CASSGRDRTDTQYF
J gene: TRBJ2-3
clone size: .
D gene: .
V gene: TRBV9

CDR3 DNA: TGTGCCAGCAGCAATCCGGACAGGCCTCCACTGGTCGGCGAGCAGTACTTC
CDR3 protein: CASSNPDRPPLVGEQYF
J gene: TRBJ2-7
clone size: .
D gene: TRBD1
V gene: TRBV7-9

CDR3 DNA: TGTGCCAGCTCACCACGGTCGGAGGACATTCAGTACTTC
CDR3 protein: CASSPRSEDIQYF
J gene: TRBJ2-4
clone size: few
D gene: .
V gene: TRBV18

CDR3 DNA: TGTGCCAGCAGCGGGACTAGCGGGGGGGGTGAGACCCAGTACTTC
CDR3 protein: CASSGTSGGGETQYF
J gene: TRBJ2-5
clone size: once
D gene: TRBD2
V gene: TRBV9

CDR3 DNA: TGTGCCACGGTGGACACGATATATGGCTACACCTTC
CDR3 protein: CATVDTIYGYTF
J gene: TRBJ1-2
clone size: few
D gene: .
V gene: TRBV6-2/TRBV6-3

CDR3 DNA: TGTGCCAGCAGCGGCAACAGGGACACTGAAGCTTTCTTT
CDR3 protein: CASSGNRDTEAFF
J gene: TRBJ1-1
clone size: .
D gene: .
V gene: TRBV7-9

CDR3 DNA: TGTGCCAGCAGTTTAATTGAGAGGGCTGAAGCTTTCTTT
CDR3 protein: CASSLIERAEAFF
J gene: TRBJ1-1
clone size: many
D gene: .
V gene: TRBV27

CDR3 DNA: TGCAGCGCCCGTTATTCCGATACGCAGTATTTT
CDR3 protein: CSARYSDTQYF
J gene: TRBJ2-3
clone size: few
D gene: .
V gene: TRBV29-1

CDR3 DNA: TGTGCCAGCAGTGACAGGGGGACAGGGGGCCGGGAGACCCAGTACTTC
CDR3 protein: CASSDRGTGGRETQYF
J gene: TRBJ2-5
clone size: few
D gene: TRBD1
V gene: TRBV25-1

CDR3 DNA: TGTGCCAGCAGCGCCACTAGATCCCCCTACAATGAGCAGTTCTTC
CDR3 protein: CASSATRSPYNEQFF
J gene: TRBJ2-1
clone size: .
D gene: .
V gene: TRBV7-2

CDR3 DNA: TGTGCCAGCAGCGTAGCATCACCGCACTACATTGGGACAGCCGTGAGCATTCAGTACTTC
CDR3 protein: CASSVASPHYIGTAVSIQYF
J gene: TRBJ2-4
clone size: many
D gene: TRBD1
V gene: TRBV9

CDR3 DNA: TGTGCCAGCAGCGGAGGGGGCTTGGAAGCTTTCTTT
CDR3 protein: CASSGGGLEAFF
J gene: TRBJ1-1
clone size: many
D gene: TRBD1
V gene: TRBV7-9

CDR3 DNA: TGTGCCATCCAGGCGGGGAGTTCCTACGAGCAGTACTTC
CDR3 protein: CAIQAGSSYEQYF
J gene: TRBJ2-7
clone size: few
D gene: .
V gene: TRBV10-3

CDR3 DNA: TGCGCCAGCAGCTGGACGTCAAGTAATGAAAAACTGTTTTTT
CDR3 protein: CASSWTSSNEKLFF
J gene: TRBJ1-4
clone size: few
D gene: .
V gene: TRBV5-1